This is a list of T cell receptor beta chains from one sample in a study of sequential checkpoint blockade in melanoma. Assay used: immunoSEQ multiplex PCR; TCRdb lists only in-frame clones, some missing. Of 18,000 or so clones detected, over 60% appear once; the ten largest clones hold 21%. The specimen was CD8+ T cells sorted from blood (inferred from file names), collected from a patient given nivolumab and ipilimumab in sequence. These receptor sequences come from a human donor with melanoma. CDR3s include the opening cysteine and the closing phenylalanine or tryptophan. The D gene is left open where the match is weak. Size values are once, few and many counts, or a class for expanded clones, and some rows have none.

>TRBJ1-5|TRBV7-9|-|-
CASSLDGGPSDQPQHF
TGTGCCAGCAGCTTAGATGGCGGGCCAAGTGATCAGCCCCAGCATTTT
>TRBJ2-7|TRBV5-4|-|-
CASSSPTRPYEQYF
TGTGCCAGCAGCAGCCCGACTAGACCTTACGAGCAGTACTTC
>TRBJ2-5|TRBV7-9|-|TRBD2
CASATPLAGKQETQYF
TGTGCCAGCGCGACCCCACTAGCGGGGAAACAAGAGACCCAGTACTTC
>TRBJ2-6|TRBV7-9|-|TRBD2
CASSLEGTSGIGANVLTF
TGTGCCAGCAGCTTAGAAGGGACTAGCGGGATTGGGGCCAACGTCCTGACTTTC
>TRBJ2-2|TRBV4-2|-|TRBD2
CASSQHMSASGSAGELFF
TGTGCCAGCAGCCAACATATGTCGGCTAGCGGGAGCGCCGGGGAGCTGTTTTTT
>TRBJ2-7|TRBV7-6|-|-
CASSLEVEPGSPYEQYF
TGTGCCAGCAGCTTAGAGGTGGAGCCGGGATCCCCCTACGAGCAGTACTTC
>TRBJ2-7|TRBV2|few|-
CASRPDTYEQYF
TGTGCCAGCAGACCCGACACTTACGAGCAGTACTTC
>TRBJ2-1|TRBV27|-|TRBD1
CASKKDRGYNEQFF
TGTGCCAGCAAAAAGGACAGGGGCTACAATGAGCAGTTCTTC
>TRBJ2-1|TRBV11-3|-|-
CASSLVWAGLVEQFF
TGTGCCAGCAGCTTAGTCTGGGCGGGATTGGTTGAGCAGTTCTTC
>TRBJ2-3|TRBV13|-|TRBD1
CASSSRWTGGTDTQYF
TGTGCCAGCAGCTCCCGGTGGACAGGGGGGACAGATACGCAGTATTTT
>TRBJ2-1|TRBV7-9|-|TRBD2
CASSQDRSGAYNEQFF
TGTGCCAGCAGCCAAGATCGAAGCGGGGCATACAATGAGCAGTTCTTC
>TRBJ1-1|TRBV11-1|-|-
CASSLEQGNAYTEAFF
TGTGCCAGCAGCTTAGAGCAGGGGAATGCGTACACTGAAGCTTTCTTT
>TRBJ1-1|TRBV5-4|-|-
CASSFRGGNTEAFF
TGTGCCAGCAGCTTCCGTGGAGGGAACACTGAAGCTTTCTTT
>TRBJ2-7|TRBV10-3|-|TRBD2
CAIREGLAGTYEQYF
TGTGCCATCAGAGAGGGACTAGCGGGAACCTACGAGCAGTACTTC
>TRBJ2-7|TRBV7-2|once|TRBD1
CASSLTGTGGYEQYF
TGTGCCAGCAGCCTCACCGGGACAGGCGGGTACGAGCAGTACTTC